This TCR beta chain comes out of a study of HIV-infected patients and healthy controls. A word on this clonotype: This sequence may be a read error, since a much larger clone differs from it by one base.

TCRdb re-derived calls from the 5' RACE reads in MiXCR, one entry per CDR3 protein. The sample consists of about 64,000 distinct CDR3 sequences, about 19% of them appearing once. Trimming pared 4 bases from V and 4 bases from J, leaving 11 bases between. The length of the CDR3 is 14 residues. The clonotype originates from a human donor in good health. The rearrangement joins TRBV12-3 or TRBV12-4 to TRBJ1-5, with D perhaps matching TRBD1 (5 bases). Sequenced: CD4+ T cells from blood. CDR3 bases: TGTGCCAGCAGTTCAACAGGTATAAATCAGCCCCAGCATTTT. It encodes CASSSTGINQPQHF.